What follows are 14 T cell receptor beta chains derived from one specimen sequenced in a study of CXCR3-negative and CXCR3-positive naive CD8 T cells. With UMI labels, 5' RACE was used to prepare the TRB cDNA libraries. TCRdb reprocessed the 5' RACE reads, with one entry per CDR3 protein and no DNA. The sample includes under 75,000 distinct CDR3 sequences. Points from the study as a whole: Higher TRB CDR3 hydrophobicity marked CXCR3-positive naive cells relative to CXCR3-negative naive cells.

No antigens are known for them. Sequencing was performed on naive CXCR3+ CD8+ T cells from blood. Subset defined: CD45RO-CCR7+CD27+CD95- naive CD8+ T cells expressing CXCR3 (TNR3+). The source is a human donor in good health. Some clones in this sample may be carry-over from other donors' samples.

The genes are TRBV7-2 and TRBJ2-2; absent DNA, TCRdb's TRBD2 call cannot be checked. Germline V CDR1 and CDR2: SGHTA, FQGNSA. This CDR3 comprises 17 residues. The CDR3 reads CASSLDGPGLVAGELFF. The variable domain in full, with the rest retrieved from reference TRBV7-2 and TRBJ2-2, is GAGVSQSPSNKVTEKGKDVELRCDPISGHTALYWYRQSLGQGLEFLIYFQGNSAPDKSGLPSDRFSAERTGGSVSTLTIQRTQQEDSAVYLCASSLDGPGLVAGELFFGEGSRLTVL.

The CDR3: CSATGSTFYGYTF. The chain uses TRBV20-1 and TRBJ1-2; TCRdb selects TRBD1, and the lack of DNA leaves this call unchecked. CDR1 is DFQATT, CDR2 SNEGSKA, per germline (reference sequence). This CDR3 has 13 amino acids.

The chain is built from TRBV7-2 and TRBJ2-7. CDR3 size: 14 residues. Germline CDR1 reads SGHTA; CDR2 reads FQGNSA. The CDR3 spells CASSLVSSYYEQYF.

V and J are TRBV7-9 and TRBJ1-2; with no DNA, the TCRdb D assignment of TRBD1 cannot be verified. The CDR3 consists of 16 residues. Germline V gene data show CDR1 as SEHNR and CDR2 as FQNEAQ (reference sequence). The CDR3 is CASSSRSAGDVYGYTF.

The chain couples TRBV2 to TRBJ2-1; TCRdb lists TRBD2, though no DNA is available to test this call. This CDR3 region has 16 residues. From germline, CDR1 is SNHLY and CDR2 FYNNEI. The CDR3 region is CASSEGETPSYNEQFF.

V usage is TRBV6-6 and J usage is TRBJ2-7; TCRdb lists TRBD1, though no DNA is available to test this call. The CDR3 has 16 amino acids. Germline V gene data show CDR1 as MNHNY and CDR2 as SVGAGI (reference sequence). CDR3 sequence: CASSNQGQGEIYEQYF.

V and J are TRBV28 and TRBJ2-5; the D gene TCRdb calls, TRBD2, cannot be checked with no DNA. Looked up from germline, CDR1 is MDHEN and CDR2 is SYDVKM. CDR3 length: 15 amino acids. The CDR3 is CASSLGSGGQETQYF. The full variable domain, completed using reference TRBV28 and TRBJ2-5, is DVKVTQSSRYLVKRTGEKVFLECVQDMDHENMFWYRQDPGLGLRLIYFSYDVKMKEKGDIPEGYSVSREKKERFSLILESASTNQTSMYLCASSLGSGGQETQYFGPGTRLLVL.

The chain couples TRBV6-4 to TRBJ2-2; absent DNA, TCRdb's TRBD1 call cannot be checked. Germline CDR1 is MRHNA and CDR2 is SNTAGT. The CDR3 is 14 amino acids. CDR3 protein: CASSDGGGAGELFF.

The rearrangement joins TRBV7-2 to TRBJ2-1; TCRdb's D call of TRBD1 is untestable without DNA. The germline V gene encodes CDR1 SGHTA and CDR2 FQGNSA. CDR3 length: 16 residues. The CDR3 region is CASSLVRGPSDNEQFF. Variable domain in full (rest from reference TRBV7-2 and TRBJ2-1): GAGVSQSPSNKVTEKGKDVELRCDPISGHTALYWYRQSLGQGLEFLIYFQGNSAPDKSGLPSDRFSAERTGGSVSTLTIQRTQQEDSAVYLCASSLVRGPSDNEQFFGPGTRLTVL.

The chain uses TRBV7-2 and TRBJ2-7; TCRdb indicates TRBD1, and absent DNA this call remains unverified. The CDR3 is 16 residues long. Per germline, CDR1 SGHTA and CDR2 FQGNSA. The CDR3 sequence: CASSPPVSGEPYEQYF.

The rearrangement uses TRBV4-1 and TRBJ2-7; TCRdb indicates TRBD2, and absent DNA this call remains unverified. CDR3 length: 17 amino acids. CDR1 MGHRA and CDR2 YSYEKL come from the germline V gene. The CDR3 region is CASSQELVGGLTYEQYF.

This rearrangement joins TRBV27 to TRBJ2-1; TCRdb designates TRBD1, a call that cannot be tested without DNA. In germline, CDR1 is MNHEY, CDR2 SMNVEV (reference sequence). This CDR3 is built from 15 residues. CDR3 protein: CASSLYDRGRDEQFF.

The chain couples TRBV7-9 to TRBJ2-2; the D call of TRBD2 rests on TCRdb alone, since no DNA is present to check it. Germline lookup yields CDR1 SEHNR and CDR2 FQNEAQ (reference sequence). The CDR3 runs 15 residues. The CDR3 is CASSLIAENTGELFF. Full variable domain (remainder filled in from reference TRBV7-9 and TRBJ2-2): DTGVSQNPRHKITKRGQNVTFRCDPISEHNRLYWYRQTLGQGPEFLTYFQNEAQLEKSRLLSDRFSAERPKGSFSTLEIQRTEQGDSAMYLCASSLIAENTGELFFGEGSRLTVL.

J is TRBJ2-7 and V is TRBV5-6; TCRdb indicates TRBD1, and absent DNA this call remains unverified. The CDR3 totals 13 residues. The germline V gene has CDR1 SGHDT and CDR2 YYEEEE. CDR3 region: CASSSRGSDEQYF. The whole variable domain, remainder taken from reference TRBV5-6 and TRBJ2-7, is DAGVTQSPTHLIKTRGQQVTLRCSPKSGHDTVSWYQQALGQGPQFIFQYYEEEERQRGNFPDRFSGHQFPNYSSELNVNALLLGDSALYLCASSSRGSDEQYFGPGTRLTVT.